This T cell receptor beta chain is drawn from a study of cytomegalovirus exposure and HLA in healthy donors. The length of the CDR3 is 12 residues. V lost 6 bases to trimming and J lost 6 bases; unmatched junction nucleotides: 7. Germline CDR1 SQVTM, CDR2 ANQGSEA. Researchers ran the PCR with 60 Vbeta and 13 Jbeta primers. Here immunoSEQ multiplex PCR was the method, and the copy in TCRdb shows in-frame clones only, minus some. The sample shows about 120,000 clones, under 20% of them seen only once. The table lists this clone with a few counts. Donors counted as nominally healthy when sampled, yet unrecorded immune exposures were likely.

The genes are TRBV29-1 and TRBJ2-7, with TRBD1 matching over 8 bases. The TCR originated in a female donor in good health and CMV-seropositive. The source material was PBMCs. The CDR3, as DNA: TGCAGCGTCTCCGGGACAGGAACCGAGCAGTACTTC. Protein: CSVSGTGTEQYF.